These 29 T cell receptor beta chains came from one sample sequenced in a study of PD-L1 blockade in urothelial cancer. Clones were read by immunoSEQ multiplex PCR, and TCRdb kept only the in-frame ones, dropping some. Found here are tens of thousands of clones, roughly four fifths of them singletons; the top ten hold approximately 3%. The source was PBMCs, collected around atezolizumab (anti-PD-L1) treatment. The receptors were gathered from a man between 65 and 85 years old with urothelial cancer.

The chain employs TRBV4-1 and TRBJ1-6; the D gene is possibly TRBD1 (6 bases). V was shortened by 3 bases and J by 0 bases, with 6 bases between the two germline ends. The CDR3 totals 15 residues. Germline V CDR1 and CDR2: MGHRA, YSYEKL. CDR3 DNA sequence: TGCGCCAGCAGCCAGACAGGCTCCTATAATTCACCCCTCCACTTT. Translation: CASSQTGSYNSPLHF.

V gene TRBV28 combines with J gene TRBJ2-3; 9 nucleotides match TRBD2. V shed 10 bases, J shed 5 bases, and the junction held 13 bases outside the gene matches. The CDR3 sequence is 15 residues long. The germline V gene encodes CDR1 MDHEN and CDR2 SYDVKM. CDR3 in DNA: TGTGCCACCAAGAGGGGCGGGAGGGCCGGAGATACGCAGTATTTT. Translation gives CATKRGGRAGDTQYF.

This chain connects TRBV4-2 to TRBJ1-1; no firm D call. The V end was cut by 3 bases, the J end by 0 bases, with 11 bases between. Germline lookup yields CDR1 LGHNA and CDR2 YNFKEQ. The CDR3 is 15 amino acids. The CDR3 sequence: CASSQTATMNTEAFF. Written as DNA, the CDR3 is TGTGCCAGCAGCCAGACGGCCACTATGAACACTGAAGCTTTCTTT.

This rearrangement joins TRBV7-2 to TRBJ2-4, with D perhaps TRBD1 (6 bases). This CDR3 is built from 14 residues. The V end was cut by 5 bases, the J end by 8 bases, with 16 bases between. CDR1 SGHTA and CDR2 FQGNSA come from the germline V gene. CDR3 sequence (DNA): TGTGCCAGCAGCCCAAATCAACAGGGACACATTCAGTACTTC. As protein: CASSPNQQGHIQYF.

V usage is TRBV7-3 and J usage is TRBJ2-3; no clear D. The length of the CDR3 is 12 residues. V was cut by 5 bases and J by 6 bases, with 9 bases left in between. Per germline, CDR1 SGHTA and CDR2 FQGTGA. CDR3 amino acids: CASSENEDTQYF. CDR3 nucleotide sequence: TGTGCCAGCAGCGAGAACGAGGATACGCAGTATTTT.

The CDR3 DNA is TGTGCCAGCAGCTTAGGGGCAGGTCAGAGCTCCTATAATTCACCCCTCCACTTT. The encoded protein is CASSLGAGQSSYNSPLHF. The chain is built from TRBV7-8 and TRBJ1-6, with unresolved D. This CDR3 has 18 residues. V gave up 1 base and J gave up 0 bases, with 13 bases separating them. The germline V gene encodes CDR1 SGHVS and CDR2 FQNEAQ.

The V and J genes are TRBV19 and TRBJ1-1; the D is unclear. V was cut by 3 bases and J by 3 bases, with 11 bases left in between. The CDR3 is made up of 14 amino acids. Per germline, CDR1 LNHDA and CDR2 SQIVND (reference sequence). CDR3 bases: TGTGCCAGTAGTATGGCCGGGGTTTACACTGAAGCTTTCTTT. It specifies CASSMAGVYTEAFF. Based on the CDR3 plus reference TRBV19 and TRBJ1-1, the full variable domain is DGGITQSPKYLFRKEGQNVTLSCEQNLNHDAMYWYRQDPGQGLRLIYYSQIVNDFQKGDIAEGYSVSREKKESFPLTVTSAQKNPTAFYLCASSMAGVYTEAFFGQGTRLTVV.

This chain uses TRBV9 with TRBJ2-7; possibly TRBD2 for D (7 bases). Trimming took off 1 base at V and 6 bases at J, with 14 bases between the two ends. The CDR3 loop spans 14 amino acids. CDR1 SGDLS and CDR2 YYNGEE come from the germline V gene. The chain's CDR3 is CASSVLAGAGEQYF. CDR3 DNA: TGTGCCAGCAGCGTACTGGCGGGGGCTGGCGAGCAGTACTTC.

The J gene is TRBJ2-1, the V gene TRBV9; TRBD1 matches 9 bases. V trimming: 4 bases; J trimming: 5 bases; junction bases outside the gene matches: 4. The CDR3 spans 14 residues. Looked up from germline, CDR1 is SGDLS and CDR2 is YYNGEE. The CDR3: CASSPGDRDNEQFF. In DNA form, the CDR3 reads TGTGCCAGCAGCCCAGGGGACAGGGACAATGAGCAGTTCTTC.

This clone was seen more than once but under ten times. The gene calls are TRBV6-1 and TRBJ1-1, with a tentative D call TRBD1 (5 bases). Trimming removed 6 bases at V and 6 bases at J, with 20 bases between. Germline V lookup: CDR1 MNHNS, CDR2 SASEGT. The length of the CDR3 is 15 residues. CDR3 sequence reads: CASSYGHGRDPEAFF. CDR3 DNA sequence: TGTGCCAGCAGCTATGGGCACGGGCGGGACCCTGAAGCTTTCTTT.

The gene calls are TRBV6-9 and TRBJ1-6; perhaps TRBD1 as D (5 bases). CDR3 length: 16 amino acids. Trimming removed 5 bases from V and 7 bases from J, with 18 bases in between. In germline, CDR1 is MNHGY, CDR2 SVAAGI. The CDR3 spells CASSRPFREGNSPLHF. CDR3 DNA sequence: TGTGCCAGCAGTCGCCCGTTTAGGGAGGGGAATTCACCCCTCCACTTT.

The rearrangement uses TRBV2 and TRBJ1-5; TRBD1 matches at 7 bases. This CDR3 has 14 residues. V lost 5 bases to trimming and J lost 5 bases; unmatched junction nucleotides: 6. Germline V gene lookup returns CDR1 SNHLY and CDR2 FYNNEI. The CDR3 DNA reads TGTGCCAGCAGTTCGACAGGGCTCTATCAGCCCCAGCATTTT. Its protein product is CASSSTGLYQPQHF.

This clone was seen a handful of times. This chain connects TRBV9 to TRBJ1-1; 11 bases are a match to TRBD1. The CDR3 is 16 residues long. Germline V gene data show CDR1 as SGDLS and CDR2 as YYNGEE. V was pared by 0 bases and J by 7 bases, with 8 bases of the junction left unmatched. The CDR3: CASSVEDGDRGDEAFF. CDR3 coding DNA: TGTGCCAGCAGCGTAGAGGATGGGGACAGGGGGGATGAAGCTTTCTTT.

The CDR3 DNA is TGTGCCAGCAGGTTGGGACTAGCGGGAGGGGTCCTCACAGATACGCAGTATTTT. It specifies CASRLGLAGGVLTDTQYF. This chain links TRBV27 with TRBJ2-3; 16 nucleotides match TRBD2. This CDR3 spans 18 amino acids. Trimming cost V 6 bases and J 2 bases; bases outside gene matches: 8. The germline CDR1 and CDR2 sequences are MNHEY and SMNVEV (reference sequence).

This rearrangement joins TRBV9 to TRBJ2-1, with 12 nucleotides matching TRBD2. Germline trimming cut 1 base from V and 9 bases from J; bases unmatched to any gene: 8. The CDR3 runs to 16 residues. Germline V gene data show CDR1 as SGDLS and CDR2 as YYNGEE. This CDR3 is CASSVPSGRASGEQFF. The CDR3 DNA reads TGTGCCAGCAGCGTACCTAGCGGGAGGGCCTCGGGTGAGCAGTTCTTC.

The table lists this clone with a few counts. The V gene is TRBV5-6, the J gene TRBJ2-7; possible D gene TRBD1, 5 bases. The CDR3 spans 15 residues. The V end lost 3 bases, the J end lost 3 bases, and 16 bases lay between the germline ends. The germline gives CDR1 SGHDT, CDR2 YYEEEE. CDR3 sequence: CASSSDSQVHYEQYF. The CDR3 coding sequence is TGTGCCAGCAGCTCCGACAGCCAGGTTCACTACGAGCAGTACTTC.

The V gene is TRBV19, the J gene TRBJ2-3; 10 nucleotides align to TRBD1. V dropped 3 bases and J dropped 5; count of bases not matched to a gene: 11. The CDR3 has 17 amino acids. Germline V gene data show CDR1 as LNHDA and CDR2 as SQIVND (reference sequence). CDR3 amino acids: CASSISGQGVAGDTQYF. CDR3 nucleotides: TGTGCCAGTAGTATTTCAGGACAGGGGGTCGCTGGAGATACGCAGTATTTT.

The chain carries TRBV6-1 and TRBJ2-7; TRBD2 matches 7 bases. The CDR3 contains 15 residues. V gave up 7 bases and J gave up 7 bases; unmatched junction bases: 16. Germline V gene data show CDR1 as MNHNS and CDR2 as SASEGT. The CDR3 loop reads CASIRGGLAEGEQYF. DNA of the CDR3: TGTGCCAGCATCCGCGGCGGGCTAGCGGAGGGGGAGCAGTACTTC.

The genes are TRBV6-1 and TRBJ2-2, with 7 nucleotides matching TRBD1. The V gene end was trimmed by 8 bases and the J gene end by 4 bases; junction bases not matched to a gene: 10. Germline lookup yields CDR1 MNHNS and CDR2 SASEGT. CDR3 length equals 15 residues. The DNA of the CDR3 is TGTGCCAGCTCCAACAGGGGCCCTACCACCGGGGAGCTGTTTTTT. It specifies CASSNRGPTTGELFF.

V and J are TRBV5-1 and TRBJ2-3, with TRBD2 matching 8 bases. Trimming at V came to 3 bases and at J to 4 bases, leaving 4 bases not matched to a gene. Germline V gene sequence: CDR1 SGHRS, CDR2 YFSETQ. This CDR3 comprises 14 residues. CDR3 protein: CASSSGLAADTQYF. DNA for the CDR3: TGCGCCAGCAGCTCCGGACTAGCAGCAGATACGCAGTATTTT. Full variable domain (rest looked up from reference TRBV5-1 and TRBJ2-3): KAGVTQTPRYLIKTRGQQVTLSCSPISGHRSVSWYQQTPGQGLQFLFEYFSETQRNKGNFPGRFSGRQFSNSRSEMNVSTLELGDSALYLCASSSGLAADTQYFGPGTRLTVL.

The genes are TRBV6-6 and TRBJ1-4; maybe TRBD1 (6 bases). Germline V CDR1 and CDR2: MNHNY, SVGAGI (reference sequence). Deletions cut 6 bases from V and 8 bases from J, with 19 bases between. This CDR3 has 15 amino acids. This CDR3 reads CASRGATGQAEKLFF. CDR3 coding DNA: TGTGCCAGCAGGGGGGCCACGGGTCAGGCGGAAAAACTGTTTTTT.

This CDR3 reads CASSKIGTGKKTQYF. In DNA form, the CDR3 reads TGTGCCAGTAGTAAGATCGGGACAGGGAAGAAGACCCAGTACTTC. V and J are TRBV19 and TRBJ2-5, with TRBD1 matching over 9 bases. The CDR3 has 15 amino acids. With 4 bases clipped from V and 6 bases from J, the junction kept 9 bases outside the gene matches. Looked up from germline, CDR1 is LNHDA and CDR2 is SQIVND (reference sequence).

The rearrangement joins TRBV5-1 to TRBJ1-1; tentative D call: TRBD1 (6 bases). Germline V gene data show CDR1 as SGHRS and CDR2 as YFSETQ. V lost 4 bases and J 2 bases, leaving 9 bases between the germline ends. The CDR3 extends over 13 amino acids. In DNA, the CDR3 is TGCGCCAGCAGCGAGGACAGTAACACTGAAGCTTTCTTT. It is translated as CASSEDSNTEAFF. Variable domain in full (rest from reference TRBV5-1 and TRBJ1-1): KAGVTQTPRYLIKTRGQQVTLSCSPISGHRSVSWYQQTPGQGLQFLFEYFSETQRNKGNFPGRFSGRQFSNSRSEMNVSTLELGDSALYLCASSEDSNTEAFFGQGTRLTVV.

This clone was detected a few times. The chain employs TRBV11-1 and TRBJ2-5, with 8 bases matching TRBD1. Per the germline V gene, CDR1 is SGHAT and CDR2 is FQDESV (reference sequence). The trim removed 4 bases at V and 4 bases at J, leaving 5 bases unmatched. This CDR3 spans 14 amino acids. CDR3 loop: CASSSDREGETQYF. The CDR3 region has the DNA TGTGCCAGCAGCTCGGACAGGGAAGGAGAGACCCAGTACTTC.

This clone was counted ten times or more. The chain joins TRBV20-1 to TRBJ2-7, with a weak D call TRBD1 (5 bases). The CDR3 consists of 11 residues. Per germline, CDR1 DFQATT and CDR2 SNEGSKA (reference sequence). Trimming shortened V by 6 bases and J by 6 bases, and 12 bases separated the two germline ends. The CDR3 here is CSAKQVGEQYF. The CDR3 region has the DNA TGCAGTGCAAAACAGGTGGGCGAGCAGTACTTC.

The chain recombines TRBV5-1 with TRBJ2-2; 8 bases are shared with TRBD2. CDR1 is SGHRS, CDR2 YFSETQ, per germline. Losses at the gene ends were 0 bases for V and 6 bases for J; bases not matched to a gene: 1. The CDR3 extends over 14 amino acids. CDR3 in amino acids: CASSLELAAGELFF. CDR3 nucleotides: TGCGCCAGCAGCTTGGAACTAGCGGCCGGGGAGCTGTTTTTT.

V usage is TRBV11-2 and J usage is TRBJ2-7; 9 nucleotides match TRBD2. Germline loops: CDR1 SGHAT, CDR2 FQNNGV. V was pared by 1 base and J by 3 bases, with 4 bases of the junction left unmatched. This CDR3 region has 15 residues. CDR3 sequence (DNA): TGTGCCAGCAGCTTAGTGGCGGGAGGGTACTACGAGCAGTACTTC. Protein product: CASSLVAGGYYEQYF.

The gene calls are TRBV27 and TRBJ1-2, with a tentative D call TRBD1 (5 bases). Trimming removed 3 bases from V and 4 bases from J, with 12 bases in between. Germline assignment: CDR1 MNHEY and CDR2 SMNVEV (reference sequence). The CDR3 runs 14 residues. The CDR3 DNA is TGTGCCAGCAGTTTGGAGGGGAAAGGCTATGGCTACACCTTC. Amino acids: CASSLEGKGYGYTF.

The V call is TRBV5-4, the J call TRBJ1-6; 9 bases are a match to TRBD1. The CDR3 loop spans 17 amino acids. CDR1 and CDR2 (germline): SGHNT, YYREEE (reference sequence). After removal of 0 bases from V and 0 bases from J, the junction contained 1 base not matched to a gene. DNA for the CDR3: TGTGCCAGCAGCTTGGGGGACAGGGACTCCTATAATTCACCCCTCCACTTT. This sequence encodes CASSLGDRDSYNSPLHF.